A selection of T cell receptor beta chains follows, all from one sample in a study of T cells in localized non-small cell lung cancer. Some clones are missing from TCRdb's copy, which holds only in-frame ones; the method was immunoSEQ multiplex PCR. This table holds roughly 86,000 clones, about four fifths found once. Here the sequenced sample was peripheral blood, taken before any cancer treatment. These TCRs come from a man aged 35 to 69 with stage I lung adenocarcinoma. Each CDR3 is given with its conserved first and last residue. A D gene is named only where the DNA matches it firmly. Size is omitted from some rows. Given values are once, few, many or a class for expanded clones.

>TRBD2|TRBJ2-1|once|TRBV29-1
TGCAGCGTTGGGACTAGCGGGGGCTCCTACAATGAGCAGTTCTTC
CSVGTSGGSYNEQFF
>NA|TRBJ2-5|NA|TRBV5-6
TGTGCCAGCAGCTCGGACTATGGGACCCAGTACTTC
CASSSDYGTQYF
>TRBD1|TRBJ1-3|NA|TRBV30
TGTGCCTGTCAGGGGGGGTCGGGAAACACCATATATTTT
CACQGGSGNTIYF
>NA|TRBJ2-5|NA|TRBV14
TGTGCCAGCAGCCAAGATGGTATCGCAGGCCTCAGGGGCGAGACCCAGTACTTC
CASSQDGIAGLRGETQYF
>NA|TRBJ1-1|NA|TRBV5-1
TGCGCCAGCAGCTTTCTGGGACAGAACACTGAAGCTTTCTTT
CASSFLGQNTEAFF
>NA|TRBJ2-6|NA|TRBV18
TGTGCCAGCTCACCGGTCCGCTCTGGGGCCAACGTCCTGACTTTC
CASSPVRSGANVLTF
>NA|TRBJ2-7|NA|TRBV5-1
TGCGCCAGCAGCCAGGGACACCAAACCTACGAGCAGTACTTC
CASSQGHQTYEQYF
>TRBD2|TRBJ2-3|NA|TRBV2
TGTGCCAGCAGTGAACCCCCTAGCGGGAGTTTGGATACGCAGTATTTT
CASSEPPSGSLDTQYF
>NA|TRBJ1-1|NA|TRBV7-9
TGTGCCAGCGGCAGAAATACGAACACTGAAGCTTTCTTT
CASGRNTNTEAFF
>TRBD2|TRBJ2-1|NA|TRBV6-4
TGTGCCAGCAGTTCCTTGCCCACCTTTAGCGGGAGTTTAGAGCAGTTCTTC
CASSSLPTFSGSLEQFF
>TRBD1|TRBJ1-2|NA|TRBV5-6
TGTGCCAGCAGCTTGGGGGCAGGGGGTAACTATGGCTACACCTTC
CASSLGAGGNYGYTF
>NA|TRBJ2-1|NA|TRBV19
TGTGCCAGTAGCCAGGGGTACTACAATGAGCAGTTCTTC
CASSQGYYNEQFF
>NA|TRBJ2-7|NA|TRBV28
TGTGCCAGCAGTCATCGGGACCTTACCTACGAGCAGTACTTC
CASSHRDLTYEQYF
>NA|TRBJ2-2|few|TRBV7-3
TGTGCCAGCAGCTTAGGACGGAACACCGGGGAGCTGTTTTTT
CASSLGRNTGELFF
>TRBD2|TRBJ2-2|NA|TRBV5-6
TGTGCCAGCAGTCACGTGACTAGCGGGGGAAACGGGGAGCTGTTTTTT
CASSHVTSGGNGELFF